These 9 T cell receptor beta chains were all obtained from the same sample, sequenced in a study of immune heterogeneity within non-small cell lung tumors. With approximately 600 ng used per sample, the template was genomic DNA from bulk tumor. From each primary tumor, several far-apart biopsies were obtained during surgery. The patients were newly diagnosed with non-small cell lung cancer, had not been treated, and had curative surgery. TCR beta CDR3 was amplified by multiplex PCR using 32 V and 13 J primers. TCRdb processed the multiplex PCR reads anew with MiXCR; each CDR3 protein has one entry. Here the sample spans 3,500 to 4,500 distinct CDR3 sequences, under 35% being singletons. Sequencing used lung tumor tissue. Receptor source: a man aged 55 to 69 with non-small cell lung cancer.

This clonotype was counted between two and nine times. The V gene is TRBV18, the J gene TRBJ2-1, with 8 bases lining up with TRBD1. This CDR3 is built from 15 residues. Germline V gene sequence: CDR1 KGHSH, CDR2 LQKENI. J lost 2 bases, V lost 6 bases, and 6 bases had no gene match. Here the CDR3 reads CASSQTGVAYNEQFF. The CDR3 bases are TGTGCCAGCTCGCAGACAGGGGTGGCCTACAATGAGCAGTTCTTC.

On this clonotype: Since a much larger clone is just one base distant, this may be a read error. This sequence joins TRBV20-1 and TRBJ1-5; maybe TRBD1 (5 bases). The V gene's germline CDR1 is DFQATT and CDR2 SNEGSKA (reference sequence). The CDR3 is made up of 13 amino acids. CDR3 bases: TGCAGTACTAGAGATTTCAGGGATCAGCCCCAGCATTTT. This sequence encodes CSTRDFRDQPQHF.

This clonotype is large (0.1 to 1%) within its sample. This chain connects TRBV9 to TRBJ1-2, with D tentatively TRBD1 (6 bases). The length of the CDR3 is 14 residues. V dropped 0 bases and J dropped 8 bases, with 14 bases sitting between them. Germline CDR1 reads SGDLS; CDR2 reads YYNGEE. The CDR3 loop reads CASSVAQGIEGYTF. CDR3 DNA sequence: TGTGCCAGCAGCGTAGCCCAGGGGATAGAAGGCTACACCTTC.

Remarks on this clonotype: The junction departs from germline at one end; a sequencing error may be responsible. The chain uses TRBV28 and TRBJ2-7, with a weak D call TRBD2 (5 bases). There are 17 residues in the CDR3. Germline V CDR1 and CDR2: MDHEN, SYDVKM. CDR3 coding DNA: TGTGCCAGCAGTTTAAAGGGAATAGCGCTAAGCTCCTACGGGCAGTACTTC. Protein sequence: CASSLKGIALSSYGQYF. The entire variable domain, with the rest obtained from reference TRBV28 and TRBJ2-7, is as follows: DVKVTQSSRYLVKRTGEKVFLECVQDMDHENMFWYRQDPGLGLRLIYFSYDVKMKEKGDIPEGYSVSREKKERFSLILESASTNQTSMYLCASSLKGIALSSYGQYFGPGTRLTVT.

Of note for this clonotype: This sequence may be a read error, since a much larger clone differs from it by one base. V gene TRBV9 combines with J gene TRBJ2-3; 7 bases match TRBD2. CDR3 length equals 15 residues. Germline-derived CDR1 and CDR2 are SGDLS and YYNGEE. CDR3 residues: CVSSVVRGNTDTQYF. The CDR3 DNA is TGTGTCAGCAGCGTAGTGCGGGGGAACACAGATACGCAGTATTTT.

CDR3 amino acids: CASSLGGTGELFF. The CDR3 DNA follows: TGTGCCAGCAGCCTAGGGGGTACCGGGGAGCTGTTTTTT. J is TRBJ2-2 and V is TRBV28, with a possible D match to TRBD1 (6 bases). V was pared by 6 bases and J by 5 bases, with 10 bases between. This CDR3 has 13 amino acids. Germline values: CDR1 MDHEN, CDR2 SYDVKM.

The J gene is TRBJ1-1, the V gene TRBV12-3 or TRBV12-4, with D perhaps TRBD1 (6 bases). V was clipped by 1 base and J by 0 bases, with 9 bases between them. The CDR3 loop spans 15 amino acids. The chain's CDR3 is CASSLGGGLNTEAFF. CDR3 DNA: TGTGCCAGCAGTTTAGGGGGGGGGCTGAACACTGAAGCTTTCTTT.

This clonotype turned up a few times. V and J are TRBV18 and TRBJ2-5; 9 bases fit TRBD2. The CDR3 covers 15 residues. The V gene's germline CDR1 is KGHSH and CDR2 LQKENI. V lost 3 bases to trimming and J lost 5 bases; unmatched junction nucleotides: 7. Here the CDR3 DNA reads TGTGCCAGCTCACCCGCGGGAGGGCGCTCCGAGACCCAGTACTTC. This translates into CASSPAGGRSETQYF.

This clonotype is labeled medium-sized. The J gene is TRBJ2-3, the V gene TRBV28; 7 bases map to TRBD1. V lost 5 bases, J lost 9 bases, and 8 bases stayed unmatched. CDR1 and CDR2 from the germline V gene are MDHEN and SYDVKM. The CDR3 is made up of 13 amino acids. This CDR3 reads CASSRQGEATQYF. The CDR3 DNA reads TGTGCCAGCAGTAGACAGGGTGAAGCGACGCAGTATTTT.